This T cell receptor (beta chain) is from a study of CD8 T cells in ankylosing spondylitis. Findings and limits, study-wide: Disease-linked clones were found to be CD8+ and relatively rare in peripheral blood.

This clonotype occurred many times. The target antigen is unknown. Trimming pared 3 bases from V and 6 bases from J, leaving 20 bases between. In germline, CDR1 is LGHDT, CDR2 YNNKEL (reference sequence). The length of the CDR3 is 16 residues. TCRdb reanalysed the 5' RACE reads using MiXCR and keeps one entry per CDR3 protein. The table includes roughly 250,000 distinct CDR3 sequences, more than 9% detected once. The sample comprised blood, either unsorted or a sorted T cell fraction (not recorded which). This clonotype was sampled from a male donor with ankylosing spondylitis or in good health (not recorded which). The gene calls are TRBV3-1 and TRBJ1-2; D perhaps matches TRBD1 (6 bases). The CDR3 bases are TGTGCCAGCAGCCAGGGGAATCTTAAGCGGACAGATGGCTACACCTTC. Amino acid sequence: CASSQGNLKRTDGYTF.